The 5 T cell receptor beta chains given below trace back to one sample, sequenced in a study of blood T cell repertoires in COVID-19 (dated by TCRdb to 2018 to 2021). Library method: the immunoSEQ multiplex PCR assay. TCRdb obtained this table from immuneACCESS and retained in-frame rearrangements with V and J assigned. These tables miss some clones; where compared with another copy, unresolved V genes account for less than half of the shortfall, and the remainder is unexplained. The sample profile shows approximately 230,000 clones; 88% of them were found once. The top ten clonotypes cover approximately 1.4% of the sample. The sequenced material came from peripheral blood. The receptors originated from an elderly man with acute or convalescent COVID-19.

CDR3 amino acids: CASGLPYEQYF. CDR3 DNA sequence: TGTGCCAGCGGCCTCCCTTACGAGCAGTACTTC. The chain combines TRBV6-2 or TRBV6-3 with TRBJ2-7; unclear D gene. The germline CDR1 and CDR2 sequences are MNHEY and SVGEGT. Trimming took off 8 bases at V and 4 bases at J, with 9 bases between the two ends. CDR3 length: 11 amino acids.

The chain carries TRBV11-2 and TRBJ2-7; TRBD1 matches at 9 bases. CDR3 length: 16 amino acids. The germline V gene has CDR1 SGHAT and CDR2 FQNNGV. V dropped 2 bases and J dropped 1; count of bases not matched to a gene: 6. Here the CDR3 DNA reads TGTGCCAGCAGCTTACGAGACAGGGGGAGTTCCTACGAGCAGTACTTC. Amino acids: CASSLRDRGSSYEQYF.

V usage is TRBV7-2 and J usage is TRBJ2-5, with 7 nucleotides matching TRBD1. This CDR3 is built from 15 residues. The J segment lost 2 bases and the V segment lost 1 base, leaving 4 bases of the junction unmatched. Germline CDR1 SGHTA, CDR2 FQGNSA. The CDR3 DNA is TGTGCCAGCAGCTTAGATTCACAGGGGCAAGAGACCCAGTACTTC. This gives the protein CASSLDSQGQETQYF.

J is TRBJ2-1 and V is TRBV4-2; perhaps TRBD2 as D (6 bases). The ends were cut back, 0 bases at V and 2 bases at J, with 11 bases in the middle. The V gene's germline CDR1 is LGHNA and CDR2 YNFKEQ. The CDR3 is 16 amino acids. DNA of the CDR3: TGTGCCAGCAGCCAAGAAACGGGGGTAGCCTACAATGAGCAGTTCTTC. Its translation: CASSQETGVAYNEQFF.

The chain links TRBV9 to TRBJ2-5; 9 bases map to TRBD2. CDR1 and CDR2 (germline): SGDLS, YYNGEE. The ends lost 0 bases at V and 5 bases at J; junction bases unmatched: 5. CDR3 length equals 15 residues. The CDR3 DNA is TGTGCCAGCAGCGTAGGACTAGCGGAAAGCGAGACCCAGTACTTC. The encoded protein is CASSVGLAESETQYF.